Listed here are 14 T cell receptor beta chains from one sample, sequenced in a study of blood T cell repertoires in COVID-19. Clones were sequenced by immunoSEQ multiplex PCR, and TCRdb holds only the in-frame ones, with some missing. The profile shows approximately 450,000 clones, more than 80% of them singletons. The sequenced sample consisted of PBMCs or T cells enriched from blood (not recorded which). The receptors come from a man younger than 40 who had recovered from COVID-19.

The chain uses TRBV4-1 and TRBJ2-7, with D possibly being TRBD1 (6 bases). Germline V CDR1 and CDR2: MGHRA, YSYEKL. This CDR3 region has 14 residues. V was pared by 1 base and J by 2 bases, with 9 bases between. The CDR3 nucleotides are TGCGCCAGCAGCCAAGGAGGGGGACCCTACGAGCAGTACTTC. Its protein is CASSQGGGPYEQYF.

The chain employs TRBV19 and TRBJ2-5; weak D call: TRBD2 (6 bases). Germline V gives CDR1 LNHDA, CDR2 SQIVND (reference sequence). V gave up 5 bases and J gave up 1 base, with 20 bases separating them. The CDR3 is made up of 17 amino acids. CDR3 sequence: CASSPDGYPGSQETQYF. The CDR3 DNA is TGTGCCAGTAGTCCCGACGGTTACCCCGGGAGCCAAGAGACCCAGTACTTC. The variable domain in full, completed from reference TRBV19 and TRBJ2-5, reads DGGITQSPKYLFRKEGQNVTLSCEQNLNHDAMYWYRQDPGQGLRLIYYSQIVNDFQKGDIAEGYSVSREKKESFPLTVTSAQKNPTAFYLCASSPDGYPGSQETQYFGPGTRLLVL.

V gene TRBV9 combines with J gene TRBJ1-2; 7 bases agree with TRBD1. Unmatched junction bases numbered 10, after V lost 4 bases and J lost 7 bases. The CDR3 is 14 residues long. Germline CDR1 reads SGDLS; CDR2 reads YYNGEE. The CDR3 is CASSRGQQQVGYTF. The CDR3 nucleotides are TGTGCCAGCAGCAGGGGACAGCAGCAAGTTGGCTACACCTTC.

The gene calls are TRBV30 and TRBJ2-3, with TRBD1 matching 12 bases. The V gene's germline CDR1 is GTSNPN and CDR2 SVGIG (reference sequence). This CDR3 comprises 17 residues. J lost 1 base, V lost 5 bases, and 10 bases had no gene match. CDR3 nucleotides: TGTGCCTGGGGGACAGGGGGCGGTGGATCGGGCACAGATACGCAGTATTTT. Translation: CAWGTGGGGSGTDTQYF.

The chain links TRBV25-1 to TRBJ1-2; D perhaps matches TRBD1 (6 bases). This CDR3 has 14 residues. The germline V gene has CDR1 MGHDK and CDR2 SYGVNS. V lost 6 bases to trimming and J lost 4 bases, with 15 bases between them. The CDR3 sequence: CASSERGGLYGYTF. The DNA for the CDR3 is TGTGCCAGCAGCGAACGGGGGGGGCTCTATGGCTACACCTTC.

This chain joins TRBV7-9 and TRBJ2-1; D unclear. CDR3 length: 12 residues. V was clipped by 5 bases and J by 8 bases, with 10 bases between them. Germline V gene lookup returns CDR1 SEHNR and CDR2 FQNEAQ (reference sequence). CDR3 nucleotide sequence: TGTGCCAGCAGCCCCCTCCGGGATGAGCAGTTCTTC. This encodes CASSPLRDEQFF.

The rearrangement links TRBV2 to TRBJ2-7; 11 bases are a match to TRBD2. This CDR3 is 16 amino acids long. With V trimmed by 8 bases and J by 6 bases, 15 bases remained unmatched. Germline loops: CDR1 SNHLY, CDR2 FYNNEI. The CDR3 region is CASRGASGRFGSEQYF. The CDR3 DNA sequence: TGTGCCAGCCGAGGGGCTAGCGGGAGGTTTGGGTCCGAGCAGTACTTC.

The V call is TRBV28, the J call TRBJ2-7; TRBD1 matches 8 bases. The CDR3 has 15 amino acids. Trimming at V came to 1 base and at J to 2 bases, leaving 4 bases not matched to a gene. Germline CDR1 MDHEN, CDR2 SYDVKM. The CDR3 coding sequence is TGTGCCAGCAGTTTATATCAGGGGGCCACCTACGAGCAGTACTTC. It yields the protein CASSLYQGATYEQYF.

A note on this clone: Other DNA sequences in the same sample also yield this CDR3. The chain carries TRBV5-6 and TRBJ1-1, with D unresolved. Looked up from germline, CDR1 is SGHDT and CDR2 is YYEEEE. V lost 2 bases, J lost 0 bases, and 5 bases lay in between. CDR3 length: 13 amino acids. This chain's CDR3 is CASSFLMNTEAFF. DNA of the CDR3: TGTGCCAGCAGCTTCCTAATGAACACTGAAGCTTTCTTT.

This clone was seen a few times. The gene calls are TRBV30 and TRBJ2-5, with 10 bases fitting TRBD2. V dropped 1 base and J dropped 7; count of bases not matched to a gene: 3. CDR1 and CDR2 from the germline V gene are GTSNPN and SVGIG (reference sequence). This CDR3 is 13 amino acids long. The CDR3 coding sequence is TGTGCCTGGAGTGAAGCGGGAGGGGTGACCCAGTACTTC. Amino acids: CAWSEAGGVTQYF.

CDR3 in amino acids: CASSTQDRGNTEAFF. In nucleotides, the CDR3 is TGTGCCAGCAGTACTCAAGACAGGGGGAACACTGAAGCTTTCTTT. The chain employs TRBV6-5 and TRBJ1-1; 8 bases are a match to TRBD1. This CDR3 is built from 15 residues. Trimming at V came to 5 bases and at J to 1 base, leaving 6 bases not matched to a gene. Germline loops: CDR1 MNHEY, CDR2 SVGAGI.

For this clone: This sample includes further DNA sequences coding for the same CDR3. The chain employs TRBV19 and TRBJ2-1; 13 bases match TRBD2. Germline lookup yields CDR1 LNHDA and CDR2 SQIVND (reference sequence). The CDR3 sequence is 15 residues long. With 4 bases clipped from V and 4 bases from J, the junction kept 1 base outside the gene matches. CDR3 nucleotide sequence: TGTGCCAGTAGTAGGGGACTAGCGGGGTACAATGAGCAGTTCTTC. This encodes CASSRGLAGYNEQFF.

This chain links TRBV4-1 with TRBJ2-6; D not certain. Germline CDR1 is MGHRA and CDR2 is YSYEKL. Trimming shortened V by 0 bases and J by 1 base, and 7 bases separated the two germline ends. The CDR3 runs 16 residues. This chain's CDR3 is CASSQEILSGANVLTF. The CDR3 nucleotides read TGCGCCAGCAGCCAAGAAATCTTATCTGGGGCCAACGTCCTGACTTTC.

The rearrangement joins TRBV4-1 to TRBJ2-3; a possible D gene is TRBD2 (7 bases). V was shortened by 0 bases and J by 4 bases, with 17 bases between the two germline ends. The length of the CDR3 is 17 residues. CDR1 and CDR2 (germline): MGHRA, YSYEKL. CDR3 protein: CASSQEGAGAWSDTQYF. The CDR3 nucleotides are TGCGCCAGCAGCCAAGAGGGGGCGGGAGCGTGGTCAGATACGCAGTATTTT.